This T cell receptor (beta chain) was documented in a study of T-cell memory formation after mild COVID-19. Trimming shortened V by 3 bases and J by 4 bases, and 13 bases separated the two germline ends. Germline V gives CDR1 PRHDT, CDR2 FYEKMQ (reference sequence). This CDR3 region has 15 residues. TCRdb called the 5' RACE reads again in MiXCR, with one record for every CDR3 protein. This sample has about 560,000 distinct CDR3 sequences, with less than 25% found just once. Notes on the study in general: Some SARS-CoV-2-responding clones were already detected in memory before infection. Day 15 to 85 contractors were CD4/CD8 balanced; later expanders leaned CD4+.

A note on this clonotype: Its antigen is unidentified.

The V and J genes are TRBV13 and TRBJ1-3; D is possibly TRBD1 (5 bases). The sequencing sample was made of PBMCs or a T cell subset sorted from them (not recorded which). This receptor was identified in an adult woman who had mild COVID-19 (a few samples of this study predate the infection). Cell type and time point are not known. Here the CDR3 DNA reads TGTGCCAGCAGCTTCACCGGGACCGCCGGAAACACCATATATTTT. Translating gives CASSFTGTAGNTIYF.